This entry is about one T cell receptor beta chain. The sample belongs to a study of technical replicates of blood from a few donors. The germline V gene has CDR1 MNHEY and CDR2 SMNVEV (reference sequence). V trimming: 6 bases; J trimming: 5 bases; junction bases outside the gene matches: 3. This CDR3 is built from 12 residues. Profiled with immunoSEQ multiplex PCR; TCRdb holds only in-frame clones, not every one. The sample comprises tens of thousands of clones, around 97% of which are singletons, and over 0.2% rests with the top ten. The chain uses TRBV27 and TRBJ1-2; 7 bases match TRBD1. Sequencing was performed on T cells isolated from PBMCs. This receptor was obtained from a human donor in good health. The CDR3 here is CASRRDRYGYTF. The CDR3 region has the DNA TGTGCCAGCAGAAGGGACAGATATGGCTACACCTTC.